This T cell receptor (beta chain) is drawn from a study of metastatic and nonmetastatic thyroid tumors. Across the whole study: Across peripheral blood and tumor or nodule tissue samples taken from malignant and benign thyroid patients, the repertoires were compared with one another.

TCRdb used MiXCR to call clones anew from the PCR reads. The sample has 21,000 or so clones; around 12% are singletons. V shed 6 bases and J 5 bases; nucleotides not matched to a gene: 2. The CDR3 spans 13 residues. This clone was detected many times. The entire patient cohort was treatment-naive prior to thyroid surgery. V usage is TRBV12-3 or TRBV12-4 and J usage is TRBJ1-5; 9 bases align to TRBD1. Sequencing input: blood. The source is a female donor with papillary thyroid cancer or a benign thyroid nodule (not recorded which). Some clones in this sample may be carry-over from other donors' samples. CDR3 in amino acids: CASRGQGYQPQHF. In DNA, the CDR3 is TGTGCCAGCAGGGGACAGGGCTATCAGCCCCAGCATTTT.